Presented here are 29 T cell receptor beta chains from one specimen sequenced in a study of graft-versus-host responses after intestinal transplantation. Sequencing used immunoSEQ multiplex PCR; TCRdb keeps in-frame clones, though not all of them. The sample has more than 65,000 clones, 75% to 90% seen once. What these receptors recognize is not known. This material consisted of unstimulated CD4+ T cells sorted from spleen or lymph node cells, taken before transplant. Receptors were obtained from a human donor who was the organ donor for an intestinal transplant.

The V and J genes are TRBV7-9 and TRBJ2-1; 8 bases line up with TRBD2. The length of the CDR3 is 16 residues. V shed 8 bases, J shed 5 bases, and the junction held 14 bases outside the gene matches. CDR1 SEHNR and CDR2 FQNEAQ come from the germline V gene (reference sequence). CDR3 sequence reads: CASYWTGGPGNNEQFF. The CDR3 DNA reads TGTGCCAGCTATTGGACGGGGGGGCCGGGAAACAATGAGCAGTTCTTC.

The V gene is TRBV9, the J gene TRBJ1-1, with D perhaps matching TRBD1 (5 bases). The CDR3 covers 13 residues. Germline V gives CDR1 SGDLS, CDR2 YYNGEE. V gave up 3 bases and J gave up 6 bases, with 12 bases separating them. For the CDR3, the DNA is TGTGCCAGCAGCGGGGCGGGGCGAGCTGAAGCTTTCTTT. Translation: CASSGAGRAEAFF.

The chain has TRBV5-4 and TRBJ1-1; 8 bases map to TRBD1. V gave up 0 bases and J gave up 11 bases; unmatched junction bases: 6. Germline-derived CDR1 and CDR2 are SGHNT and YYREEE (reference sequence). The CDR3 sequence is 13 residues long. The CDR3 sequence: CASSLETGVGAFF. In DNA form, the CDR3 reads TGTGCCAGCAGCTTGGAGACAGGGGTGGGGGCTTTCTTT.

The table lists this clone with a count of one. The V and J genes are TRBV30 and TRBJ1-6; weak D call: TRBD1 (5 bases). Looked up from germline, CDR1 is GTSNPN and CDR2 is SVGIG (reference sequence). This CDR3 is built from 13 residues. V lost 0 bases and J lost 10, with 10 bases in between. The CDR3 DNA follows: TGTGCCTGGAGTGTGGGGGGTTTGTCACCCCTCCACTTT. It specifies CAWSVGGLSPLHF.

V and J are TRBV9 and TRBJ2-1, with a possible D match to TRBD2 (5 bases). The V end was cut by 0 bases, the J end by 6 bases, with 7 bases between. From germline, CDR1 is SGDLS and CDR2 YYNGEE. The CDR3 is made up of 13 amino acids. Written as DNA, the CDR3 is TGTGCCAGCAGCGTAGGAGAGGGCAATGAGCAGTTCTTC. Its translation is CASSVGEGNEQFF.

About this clone: The sample holds other DNA sequences that translate to the same CDR3. This chain uses TRBV28 with TRBJ1-2; no clear D. Trimming pared 1 base from V and 2 bases from J, leaving 5 bases between. The CDR3 length is 13 residues. Germline CDR1 MDHEN, CDR2 SYDVKM. The CDR3 sequence is CASSLSGNYGYTF. The CDR3 DNA is TGTGCCAGCAGTTTATCGGGGAACTATGGCTACACCTTC.

Written as DNA, the CDR3 is TGTGCCAGCAGCGCGACTAGGAACACCGGGGAGCTGTTTTTT. Amino acids: CASSATRNTGELFF. The V and J genes are TRBV9 and TRBJ2-2; D might be TRBD2 (6 bases). Per germline, CDR1 SGDLS and CDR2 YYNGEE. V lost 3 bases and J lost 1, with 7 bases in between. There are 14 residues in the CDR3. The full variable domain, in which reference TRBV9 and TRBJ2-2 provide the parts outside the CDR3, is DSGVTQTPKHLITATGQRVTLRCSPRSGDLSVYWYQQSLDQGLQFLIQYYNGEERAKGNILERFSAQQFPDLHSELNLSSLELGDSALYFCASSATRNTGELFFGEGSRLTVL.

The chain recombines TRBV28 with TRBJ1-2; D is perhaps TRBD1 (5 bases). CDR1 is MDHEN, CDR2 SYDVKM, per germline. V was cut by 7 bases and J by 2 bases, with 11 bases left in between. The CDR3 has 13 residues. The CDR3 spells CASTVGLNYGYTF. CDR3 sequence (DNA): TGTGCCAGCACCGTGGGACTGAACTATGGCTACACCTTC.

The J gene is TRBJ2-3, the V gene TRBV5-1; 8 bases are a match to TRBD1. Germline CDR1 and CDR2: SGHRS and YFSETQ. The CDR3 contains 12 residues. After removal of 4 bases from V and 10 bases from J, the junction contained 5 bases not matched to a gene. CDR3 sequence (DNA): TGCGCCAGCAGCCTGGACAGGGCTGCGCAGTATTTT. Protein sequence: CASSLDRAAQYF.

The V and J genes are TRBV6-1 and TRBJ2-1; D is ambiguous. Germline V gene data show CDR1 as MNHNS and CDR2 as SASEGT. This CDR3 region has 11 residues. Trimming stripped 6 bases from V and 10 bases from J, with 10 bases between. The CDR3 sequence: CASRRLVEQFF. The CDR3, as DNA: TGTGCCAGCAGGAGACTTGTCGAGCAGTTCTTC.

The chain carries TRBV6-1 and TRBJ1-5; TRBD1 agrees at 8 bases. The junction had 2 bases not matched to a gene; V was cut back by 1 base and J by 6 bases. Germline CDR1 is MNHNS and CDR2 is SASEGT. CDR3 length: 14 residues. CDR3 residues: CASSEEDRAQPQHF. The CDR3 DNA reads as TGTGCCAGCAGTGAAGAGGACAGGGCTCAGCCCCAGCATTTT.

The chain combines TRBV19 with TRBJ1-2; possibly TRBD1 for D (5 bases). Germline V gene data show CDR1 as LNHDA and CDR2 as SQIVND (reference sequence). V lost 8 bases and J 5 bases, leaving 21 bases between the germline ends. The length of the CDR3 is 15 residues. The CDR3 here is CASLQDTTPTYGYTF. Here the CDR3 DNA reads TGTGCCAGTTTACAGGACACGACGCCTACTTATGGCTACACCTTC.

This clone was seen only a few times. The CDR3 reads CASTPTGSYGYTF. The CDR3, as DNA: TGTGCCAGCACCCCGACAGGATCATATGGCTACACCTTC. The chain carries TRBV7-9 and TRBJ1-2, with D possibly TRBD1 on 6 matching bases. Germline loops: CDR1 SEHNR, CDR2 FQNEAQ (reference sequence). CDR3 length: 13 amino acids. Trimming left V 7 bases short and J 5 bases short, with 14 bases between.

Points on this clone: The sample contains more than one DNA sequence encoding this CDR3. The chain links TRBV7-9 to TRBJ1-6; 7 nucleotides align to TRBD1. The V gene end was trimmed by 2 bases and the J gene end by 13 bases; junction bases not matched to a gene: 5. The germline V gene encodes CDR1 SEHNR and CDR2 FQNEAQ (reference sequence). This CDR3 comprises 13 residues. The CDR3 protein is CASSLQGVSPLHF. CDR3 DNA: TGTGCCAGCAGCTTACAGGGGGTTTCGCCCCTCCACTTT.

The V and J genes are TRBV5-1 and TRBJ1-5; D not certain. V was cut by 0 bases and J by 5 bases, with 6 bases left in between. This CDR3 has 13 residues. Per the germline V gene, CDR1 is SGHRS and CDR2 is YFSETQ. The CDR3 sequence: CASSLGGDQPQHF. The CDR3, as DNA: TGCGCCAGCAGCTTGGGCGGAGATCAGCCCCAGCATTTT.

This sequence joins TRBV5-1 and TRBJ1-3; 7 nucleotides agree with TRBD1. Losses at the gene ends were 2 bases for V and 1 base for J; bases not matched to a gene: 3. The CDR3 extends over 15 amino acids. Germline V gene lookup returns CDR1 SGHRS and CDR2 YFSETQ. The CDR3 is CASSLDRASGNTIYF. CDR3 DNA sequence: TGCGCCAGCAGCTTAGACAGGGCTTCTGGAAACACCATATATTTT.

This clone is a singleton in its sample. The chain is built from TRBV7-2 and TRBJ1-1, with TRBD1 matching 7 bases. This CDR3 has 16 residues. The V segment lost 2 bases and the J segment 2 bases; nucleotides outside the gene matches: 8. CDR1 SGHTA and CDR2 FQGNSA come from the germline V gene. The CDR3 here is CASSLLPYRGNTEAFF. Here the CDR3 DNA reads TGTGCCAGCAGCTTACTTCCCTACAGGGGTAACACTGAAGCTTTCTTT. Supplemented by reference TRBV7-2 and TRBJ1-1, the full variable domain reads GAGVSQSPSNKVTEKGKDVELRCDPISGHTALYWYRQSLGQGLEFLIYFQGNSAPDKSGLPSDRFSAERTGGSVSTLTIQRTQQEDSAVYLCASSLLPYRGNTEAFFGQGTRLTVV.

The chain uses TRBV7-2 and TRBJ2-1; the match to TRBD2 covers 8 bases. The CDR3 runs 16 residues. V lost 2 bases to trimming and J lost 7 bases; unmatched junction nucleotides: 10. CDR1 SGHTA and CDR2 FQGNSA come from the germline V gene. CDR3 loop: CASSLRAAGAPNEQFF. DNA of the CDR3: TGTGCCAGCAGCTTAAGGGCAGCGGGGGCGCCGAATGAGCAGTTCTTC. Variable domain in full (rest from reference TRBV7-2 and TRBJ2-1): GAGVSQSPSNKVTEKGKDVELRCDPISGHTALYWYRQSLGQGLEFLIYFQGNSAPDKSGLPSDRFSAERTGGSVSTLTIQRTQQEDSAVYLCASSLRAAGAPNEQFFGPGTRLTVL.

This chain links TRBV19 with TRBJ1-6; TRBD1 agrees at 9 bases. The CDR3 runs 16 residues. With 5 bases clipped from V and 10 bases from J, the junction kept 12 bases outside the gene matches. Germline loops: CDR1 LNHDA, CDR2 SQIVND (reference sequence). CDR3 sequence (DNA): TGTGCCAGTAGTCAATCACGGGGCACAGGGGGCTCACCCCTCCACTTT. Residues: CASSQSRGTGGSPLHF.

The chain's CDR3 is CASSTSGGNSPLHF. The CDR3 DNA follows: TGTGCCAGTAGTACGTCAGGGGGGAATTCACCCCTCCACTTT. The chain carries TRBV19 and TRBJ1-6; 7 bases fit TRBD1. V lost 4 bases to trimming and J lost 7 bases; unmatched junction nucleotides: 4. Per the germline V gene, CDR1 is LNHDA and CDR2 is SQIVND (reference sequence). CDR3 length: 14 residues.

The chain carries TRBV7-2 and TRBJ2-7, with 7 bases lining up with TRBD2. The germline V gene has CDR1 SGHTA and CDR2 FQGNSA. The CDR3 contains 12 residues. After removal of 5 bases from V and 3 bases from J, the junction contained 1 base not matched to a gene. In nucleotides, the CDR3 is TGTGCCAGCAGCCCGGGGGGCTACGAGCAGTACGTC. Amino acid sequence: CASSPGGYEQYV.

The chain is built from TRBV7-2 and TRBJ1-1; 7 bases fit TRBD1. Germline CDR1 SGHTA, CDR2 FQGNSA. With V trimmed by 5 bases and J by 1 base, 7 bases remained unmatched. The CDR3 totals 15 residues. CDR3 in DNA: TGTGCCAGCAGCGTAACCGGGACAGCGAACACTGAAGCTTTCTTT. This codes for CASSVTGTANTEAFF.

This clone is a singleton in its sample. V usage is TRBV19 and J usage is TRBJ1-5; possible D gene TRBD1, 6 bases. CDR1 is LNHDA, CDR2 SQIVND, per germline (reference sequence). V lost 0 bases and J lost 2, with 14 bases in between. This CDR3 is built from 17 residues. The CDR3 is CASSIDPGAGGNQPQHF. The CDR3 DNA reads TGTGCCAGTAGTATAGATCCAGGGGCCGGGGGCAATCAGCCCCAGCATTTT.

This chain links TRBV7-2 with TRBJ1-2, with D unclear. V lost 2 bases and J 2 bases, leaving 15 bases between the germline ends. There are 16 residues in the CDR3. Germline assignment: CDR1 SGHTA and CDR2 FQGNSA. The DNA for the CDR3 is TGTGCCAGCAGCTTAATCTCAAGTGGCGGAAACTATGGCTACACCTTC. Its translation: CASSLISSGGNYGYTF.

On this clone: The junction differs from germline at one of its ends, possibly a read error. The DNA of the CDR3 is TGTGCCAGCAGCCTAGCGGGGGGAGTAGAGACCCAGTACTTC. Translation: CASSLAGGVETQYF. The gene calls are TRBV7-8 and TRBJ2-5, with 11 positions matching TRBD2. Germline V CDR1 and CDR2: SGHVS, FQNEAQ. This CDR3 is built from 14 residues.

The chain carries TRBV27 and TRBJ2-7, with 8 bases identical to TRBD2. The trim removed 7 bases at V and 7 bases at J, leaving 6 bases unmatched. CDR1 and CDR2 (germline): MNHEY, SMNVEV (reference sequence). The CDR3 is 12 amino acids. CDR3 coding DNA: TGTGCCAGCAAAGCGGGGGTCGGAGAGCAGTACGTC. This gives the protein CASKAGVGEQYV.

CDR3 region: CASSQDVGTVNTEAFF. Written as DNA, the CDR3 is TGTGCCAGCAGCCAAGATGTGGGGACAGTGAACACTGAAGCTTTCTTT. The V and J genes are TRBV14 and TRBJ1-1; 7 nucleotides agree with TRBD1. Germline lookup yields CDR1 SGHDN and CDR2 FVKESK. The CDR3 is 16 residues long. V was clipped by 0 bases and J by 0 bases; unmatched bases: 4. The full variable domain, in which reference TRBV14 and TRBJ1-1 provide the parts outside the CDR3, is EAGVTQFPSHSVIEKGQTVTLRCDPISGHDNLYWYRRVMGKEIKFLLHFVKESKQDESGMPNNRFLAERTGGTYSTLKVQPAELEDSGVYFCASSQDVGTVNTEAFFGQGTRLTVV.

The V call is TRBV28, the J call TRBJ1-6, with TRBD1 matching 7 bases. From germline, CDR1 is MDHEN and CDR2 SYDVKM. The CDR3 extends over 19 amino acids. V trimming: 4 bases; J trimming: 10 bases; junction bases outside the gene matches: 22. The CDR3: CASSSFTNFLDREGSPLHF. DNA for the CDR3: TGTGCCAGCAGTTCCTTCACTAACTTTCTAGACAGGGAAGGGTCACCCCTCCACTTT.

The rearrangement uses TRBV5-1 and TRBJ2-5; the match to TRBD1 covers 7 bases. Germline CDR1 and CDR2: SGHRS and YFSETQ. This CDR3 comprises 17 residues. V gave up 4 bases and J gave up 1 base; unmatched junction bases: 13. The CDR3: CASSRLQGMKSQETQYF. CDR3 nucleotides: TGCGCCAGCAGCCGTCTACAGGGGATGAAATCCCAAGAGACCCAGTACTTC.